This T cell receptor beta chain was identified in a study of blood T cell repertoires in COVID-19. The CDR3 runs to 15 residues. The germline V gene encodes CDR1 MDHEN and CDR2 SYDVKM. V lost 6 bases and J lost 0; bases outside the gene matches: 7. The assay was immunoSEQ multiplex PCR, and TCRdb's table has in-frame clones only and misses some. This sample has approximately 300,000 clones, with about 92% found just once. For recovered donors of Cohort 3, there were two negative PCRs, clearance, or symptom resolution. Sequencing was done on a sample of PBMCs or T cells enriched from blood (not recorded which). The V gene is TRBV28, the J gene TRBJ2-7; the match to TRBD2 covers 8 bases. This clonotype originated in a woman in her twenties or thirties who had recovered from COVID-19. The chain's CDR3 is CASSRAGATSYEQYF. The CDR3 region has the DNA TGTGCCAGCAGCCGAGCGGGGGCGACCTCCTACGAGCAGTACTTC.